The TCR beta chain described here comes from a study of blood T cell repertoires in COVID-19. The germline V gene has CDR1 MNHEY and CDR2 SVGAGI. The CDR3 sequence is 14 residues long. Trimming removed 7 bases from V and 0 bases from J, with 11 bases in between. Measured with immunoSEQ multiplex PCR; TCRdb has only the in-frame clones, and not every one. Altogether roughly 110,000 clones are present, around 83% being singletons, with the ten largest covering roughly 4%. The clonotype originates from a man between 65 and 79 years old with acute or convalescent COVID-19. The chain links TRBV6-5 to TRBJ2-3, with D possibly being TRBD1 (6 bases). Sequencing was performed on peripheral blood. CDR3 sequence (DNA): TGTGCCAGCACCTCTAGGGGGAGCACAGATACGCAGTATTTT. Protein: CASTSRGSTDTQYF.